Presented here are 30 T cell receptor beta chains from one specimen sequenced in a study of neoadjuvant anti-PD-1 for oral cavity cancer. The method was immunoSEQ multiplex PCR; TCRdb's version includes in-frame clones alone and lacks a portion of them. This table has 13,000 to 15,000 clones, roughly 70% appearing once. The starting material was PBMCs, obtained before nivolumab (anti-PD-1) treatment. The receptors originated from a person aged 40 to 85 with oral cavity squamous cell carcinoma.

The chain couples TRBV5-1 to TRBJ2-1, with D possibly being TRBD2 (6 bases). The length of the CDR3 is 15 residues. Trimming cost V 5 bases and J 6 bases, with 18 bases left between them. Looked up from germline, CDR1 is SGHRS and CDR2 is YFSETQ. The CDR3 loop reads CASRLPDYSINEQFF. CDR3 coding DNA: TGCGCCAGCAGATTGCCGGACTACTCAATCAATGAGCAGTTCTTC.

The chain uses TRBV9 and TRBJ1-1, with D possibly being TRBD1 (5 bases). The CDR3 is 15 amino acids. Trimming pared 0 bases from V and 0 bases from J, leaving 9 bases between. The V gene's germline CDR1 is SGDLS and CDR2 YYNGEE. Here the CDR3 DNA reads TGTGCCAGCAGCGTAGGGGGGGAATTGAACACTGAAGCTTTCTTT. It specifies CASSVGGELNTEAFF.

In this sample, this clone turned up a few times. The chain employs TRBV11-2 and TRBJ2-1; 8 nucleotides line up with TRBD2. Looked up from germline, CDR1 is SGHAT and CDR2 is FQNNGV. This CDR3 has 16 residues. Unmatched junction bases numbered 10, after V lost 5 bases and J lost 4 bases. The CDR3 sequence: CASSRMAGGSYNEQFF. The CDR3 DNA follows: TGTGCCAGCAGCAGGATGGCGGGGGGCAGTTACAATGAGCAGTTCTTC.

V is TRBV4-1 and J is TRBJ2-3; TRBD1 matches 10 bases. CDR3 size: 15 residues. With V trimmed by 4 bases and J by 4 bases, 5 bases remained unmatched. Germline-derived CDR1 and CDR2 are MGHRA and YSYEKL. The CDR3 loop is CASSLTGGNADTQYF. The CDR3 DNA sequence: TGCGCCAGCAGCCTGACAGGGGGCAATGCAGATACGCAGTATTTT.

The chain joins TRBV28 to TRBJ1-5; maybe TRBD1 (5 bases). Trimming cost V 4 bases and J 5 bases, with 12 bases left between them. Per the germline V gene, CDR1 is MDHEN and CDR2 is SYDVKM. CDR3 length equals 14 residues. CDR3: CASSSWQGDQPQHF. In DNA, the CDR3 is TGTGCCAGCAGTTCTTGGCAGGGTGATCAGCCCCAGCATTTT.

The V call is TRBV7-8, the J call TRBJ1-2; TRBD1 might be the D (5 bases). The germline V gene has CDR1 SGHVS and CDR2 FQNEAQ. The CDR3 extends over 18 amino acids. V was cut by 2 bases and J by 1 base, with 20 bases left in between. The CDR3: CASSLLKGRAQHNYGYTF. The DNA of the CDR3 is TGTGCCAGCAGCTTATTAAAGGGGAGGGCACAGCATAACTATGGCTACACCTTC.

The table lists this clone with a few counts. This rearrangement joins TRBV27 to TRBJ1-5; unclear D gene. Between the trimmed V and J ends, which lost 4 bases and 3 bases, there was a span of 10 bases. Germline V gene lookup returns CDR1 MNHEY and CDR2 SMNVEV (reference sequence). This CDR3 has 14 residues. This CDR3 is CASSSQEDNQPQHF. The CDR3 bases are TGTGCCAGCAGTTCTCAGGAGGACAATCAGCCCCAGCATTTT.

V usage is TRBV5-1 and J usage is TRBJ1-1; D remains unclear. The CDR3 is 13 amino acids. Germline lookup yields CDR1 SGHRS and CDR2 YFSETQ. Trimming removed 4 bases at V and 3 bases at J, with 10 bases between. The CDR3 loop is CASSNDWDTEAFF. CDR3 DNA: TGCGCCAGCAGCAACGATTGGGACACTGAAGCTTTCTTT.

This chain joins TRBV7-3 and TRBJ2-3; D tentatively fits TRBD1 or TRBD2 (6 bases each). The V gene lost 5 bases and the J gene lost 6 bases, with 15 bases spanning the gap. The CDR3 runs to 14 residues. Germline V gene data show CDR1 as SGHTA and CDR2 as FQGTGA. Here the CDR3 reads CASSKMQGGDTQYF. CDR3 nucleotides: TGTGCCAGCAGCAAGATGCAAGGGGGGGATACGCAGTATTTT.

The V call is TRBV2, the J call TRBJ1-2; maybe TRBD1 (5 bases). The CDR3 is 14 residues long. V shed 8 bases and J shed 7 bases, with 20 bases lying between them. Germline V gene lookup returns CDR1 SNHLY and CDR2 FYNNEI. CDR3 coding DNA: TGTGCCAGCCGATTACCCAGGGACCGGGGTGGCTACACCTTC. Its translation: CASRLPRDRGGYTF.

This chain joins TRBV30 and TRBJ1-4; possibly TRBD1 for D (5 bases). Germline lookup yields CDR1 GTSNPN and CDR2 SVGIG (reference sequence). CDR3 size: 12 residues. V was cut by 5 bases and J by 8 bases, with 12 bases left in between. The CDR3 DNA reads as TGTGCCTGGGGCAGGGTGAGAGAAAAACTGTTTTTT. Protein product: CAWGRVREKLFF.

This chain connects TRBV5-4 to TRBJ2-7, with 7 bases aligning to TRBD2. V gave up 0 bases and J gave up 4 bases; unmatched junction bases: 10. Germline V CDR1 and CDR2: SGHNT, YYREEE (reference sequence). The CDR3 sequence is 16 residues long. CDR3 loop: CASSLGWGRAAYEQYF. The CDR3 DNA is TGTGCCAGCAGCTTGGGTTGGGGGAGGGCCGCGTACGAGCAGTACTTC. The whole variable domain, filled in from reference TRBV5-4 and TRBJ2-7, reads ETGVTQSPTHLIKTRGQQVTLRCSSQSGHNTVSWYQQALGQGPQFIFQYYREEENGRGNFPPRFSGLQFPNYSSELNVNALELDDSALYLCASSLGWGRAAYEQYFGPGTRLTVT.

V gene TRBV11-2 combines with J gene TRBJ1-1; 7 bases agree with TRBD1. Trimming cost V 5 bases and J 4 bases; bases outside gene matches: 7. This CDR3 has 14 amino acids. The germline V gene encodes CDR1 SGHAT and CDR2 FQNNGV. In DNA, the CDR3 is TGTGCCAGCAGCCCCCTTGACAGGGTCACTGAAGCTTTCTTT. The encoded protein is CASSPLDRVTEAFF.

Only a few counts were recorded for this clone. The V and J genes are TRBV10-3 and TRBJ2-5, with TRBD1 matching 10 bases. This CDR3 contains 14 residues. CDR1 is ENHRY and CDR2 is SYGVKD in the germline V gene. V dropped 4 bases and J dropped 4; count of bases not matched to a gene: 3. The CDR3 DNA reads TGTGCCATCAGTGCGGACAGGGGGAGAGAGACCCAGTACTTC. This encodes CAISADRGRETQYF.

The chain employs TRBV15 and TRBJ2-5, with 9 bases aligning to TRBD1. Germline values: CDR1 LNHNV, CDR2 YYDKDF (reference sequence). V lost 9 bases and J lost 5; bases outside the gene matches: 7. The CDR3 totals 13 residues. DNA of the CDR3: TGTGCCACGGGAACAGGGGGCGCTGAGACCCAGTACTTC. Translated, it gives CATGTGGAETQYF.

The gene calls are TRBV5-8 and TRBJ2-6, with unresolved D. CDR3 length equals 14 residues. The germline CDR1 and CDR2 sequences are SGHTS and YDEGEE. V shed 0 bases and J shed 3 bases, with 4 bases lying between them. CDR3 protein: CASSLGVGANVLTF. CDR3 bases: TGTGCCAGCAGCTTGGGAGTTGGGGCCAACGTCCTGACTTTC.

V is TRBV13 and J is TRBJ1-1; TRBD1 might be the D (5 bases). CDR1 and CDR2 from the germline V gene are PRHDT and FYEKMQ (reference sequence). CDR3 size: 15 residues. V shed 3 bases and J shed 1 base, with 12 bases lying between them. The CDR3 loop reads CASSFGGLGNTEAFF. In DNA, the CDR3 is TGTGCCAGCAGCTTTGGGGGATTAGGGAACACTGAAGCTTTCTTT.

V is TRBV5-1 and J is TRBJ1-1; 8 positions agree with TRBD1. CDR1 SGHRS and CDR2 YFSETQ come from the germline V gene. Losses at the gene ends were 4 bases for V and 3 bases for J; bases not matched to a gene: 8. There are 15 residues in the CDR3. This CDR3 reads CASSNYPQGDTEAFF. Here the CDR3 DNA reads TGCGCCAGCAGCAATTACCCACAGGGGGACACTGAAGCTTTCTTT.

V is TRBV19 and J is TRBJ1-2, with 7 bases aligning to TRBD1. The CDR3 has 14 amino acids. The V gene end was trimmed by 6 bases and the J gene end by 4 bases; junction bases not matched to a gene: 8. Germline V gene data show CDR1 as LNHDA and CDR2 as SQIVND (reference sequence). This CDR3 is CASRQGGSGYGYTF. CDR3 DNA: TGTGCCAGTAGGCAAGGGGGCTCGGGCTATGGCTACACCTTC.

The V call is TRBV6-6, the J call TRBJ1-3; weak D call: TRBD1 (5 bases). V lost 1 base and J 1 base, leaving 8 bases between the germline ends. This CDR3 region has 15 residues. Germline CDR1 MNHNY, CDR2 SVGAGI (reference sequence). The CDR3 nucleotides are TGTGCCAGCAGTTACTTGTCAGGGTCTGGAAACACCATATATTTT. The encoded protein is CASSYLSGSGNTIYF.

This clone has only a few counts. The CDR3 coding sequence is TGCGCCAGCAGTGAGTCCGTTCGGTTACAATTCCGAACACAGGGAAATCAGCCCCAGCATTTT. Protein sequence: CASSESVRLQFRTQGNQPQHF. This chain uses TRBV10-1 with TRBJ1-5; possibly TRBD1 for D (6 bases). Per germline, CDR1 WNHNN and CDR2 SYGVQD (reference sequence). The CDR3 extends over 21 amino acids. The V end lost 0 bases, the J end lost 4 bases, and 28 bases lay between the germline ends.

This CDR3 reads CASSQRPGLAGGDNEQYF. The CDR3 DNA sequence: TGCGCCAGCAGCCAGAGACCGGGACTAGCGGGAGGGGACAACGAGCAGTACTTC. This chain joins TRBV4-1 and TRBJ2-7, with TRBD2 matching over 16 bases. Trimming took 3 bases from V and 5 from J; bases not matched to a gene: 10. The germline CDR1 and CDR2 sequences are MGHRA and YSYEKL. The CDR3 extends over 18 amino acids.

This clone has only a few counts. The chain uses TRBV18 and TRBJ2-7, with D perhaps assigned TRBD1 or TRBD2 (5 bases each). Germline-derived CDR1 and CDR2 are KGHSH and LQKENI. With 3 bases removed from V and 0 bases from J, the gap between germline ends came to 12 bases. The CDR3 spans 15 residues. The CDR3 coding sequence is TGTGCCAGCTCACCCCGGGACCGAAGCTCCTACGAGCAGTACTTC. Its protein is CASSPRDRSSYEQYF.

The chain employs TRBV7-9 and TRBJ1-2, with D possibly matching TRBD1 (6 bases). Trimming took off 0 bases at V and 5 bases at J, with 13 bases between the two ends. The CDR3 has 15 residues. The V gene's germline CDR1 is SEHNR and CDR2 FQNEAQ (reference sequence). In DNA, the CDR3 is TGTGCCAGCAGCTTAGCTTACAGGGATGGGTATGGCTACACCTTC. Encoded protein: CASSLAYRDGYGYTF.

This chain joins TRBV5-1 and TRBJ2-7, with a possible D match to TRBD2 (6 bases). Germline values: CDR1 SGHRS, CDR2 YFSETQ. V was cut by 0 bases and J by 1 base, with 11 bases left in between. The CDR3 consists of 15 residues. In DNA form, the CDR3 reads TGCGCCAGCAGCTTGGTGGGTAGCGGATCCTACGAGCAGTACTTC. As protein: CASSLVGSGSYEQYF. Full variable domain (missing parts from reference TRBV5-1 and TRBJ2-7): KAGVTQTPRYLIKTRGQQVTLSCSPISGHRSVSWYQQTPGQGLQFLFEYFSETQRNKGNFPGRFSGRQFSNSRSEMNVSTLELGDSALYLCASSLVGSGSYEQYFGPGTRLTVT.

The chain is built from TRBV14 and TRBJ1-2, with no clear D. There are 12 residues in the CDR3. V was cut by 1 base and J by 4 bases, with 4 bases left in between. From germline, CDR1 is SGHDN and CDR2 FVKESK. As DNA, the CDR3 is TGTGCCAGCAGCCAAGCCACCTATGGCTACACCTTC. Translating it yields CASSQATYGYTF. Together with reference TRBV14 and TRBJ1-2, the CDR3 gives the full variable domain: EAGVTQFPSHSVIEKGQTVTLRCDPISGHDNLYWYRRVMGKEIKFLLHFVKESKQDESGMPNNRFLAERTGGTYSTLKVQPAELEDSGVYFCASSQATYGYTFGSGTRLTVV.

This clone has a single count. The CDR3 DNA reads TGTGCCAGCAGCTCAACGCCCTCGGTCTCAGGAGCTTTCTTT. Protein sequence: CASSSTPSVSGAFF. This chain connects TRBV7-2 to TRBJ1-1, with no clear D. Trimming stripped 4 bases from V and 10 bases from J, with 19 bases between. This CDR3 is built from 14 residues. CDR1 and CDR2 from the germline V gene are SGHTA and FQGNSA.

This chain connects TRBV19 to TRBJ2-7; 9 nucleotides align to TRBD1. The CDR3 loop spans 14 amino acids. Germline V gene data show CDR1 as LNHDA and CDR2 as SQIVND (reference sequence). J was trimmed by 4 bases and V by 5 bases; bases with no gene match: 6. The CDR3 region has the DNA TGTGCCAGTAGTCCGAGGACAGGGGAGTACGAGCAGTACTTC. Translation: CASSPRTGEYEQYF.

V usage is TRBV5-1 and J usage is TRBJ2-1, with TRBD2 matching over 13 bases. The CDR3 runs to 14 residues. Trimming took 6 bases from V and 9 from J; bases not matched to a gene: 6. The germline V gene encodes CDR1 SGHRS and CDR2 YFSETQ. The CDR3 DNA follows: TGCGCCAGCAAGACTGGACTAGCGGGAGCTGAGCAGTTCTTC. Encoded protein: CASKTGLAGAEQFF.

This clone appeared a single time. The chain combines TRBV29-1 with TRBJ2-7, with 10 positions matching TRBD1. V lost 6 bases, J lost 6 bases, and 8 bases stayed unmatched. The CDR3 spans 13 residues. The germline gives CDR1 SQVTM, CDR2 ANQGSEA. The CDR3 reads CSVRGQGFGEQYF. Here the CDR3 DNA reads TGCAGCGTCCGGGGACAGGGGTTCGGCGAGCAGTACTTC.